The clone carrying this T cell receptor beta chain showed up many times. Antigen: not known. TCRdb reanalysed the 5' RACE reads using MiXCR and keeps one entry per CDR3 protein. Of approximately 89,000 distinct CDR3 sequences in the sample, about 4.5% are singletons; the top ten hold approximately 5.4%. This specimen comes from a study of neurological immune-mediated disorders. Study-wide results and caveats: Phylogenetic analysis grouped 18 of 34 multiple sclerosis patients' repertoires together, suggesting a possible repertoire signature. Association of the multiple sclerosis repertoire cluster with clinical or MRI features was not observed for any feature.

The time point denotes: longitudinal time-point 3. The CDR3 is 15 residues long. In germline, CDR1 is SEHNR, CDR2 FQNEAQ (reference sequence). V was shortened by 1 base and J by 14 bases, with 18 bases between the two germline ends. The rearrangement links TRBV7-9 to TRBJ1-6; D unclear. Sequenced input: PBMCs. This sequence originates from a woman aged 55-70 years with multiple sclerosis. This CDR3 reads CASSLGSDASRSLHF. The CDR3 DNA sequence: TGTGCCAGCAGCTTAGGGTCCGACGCGTCGAGATCCCTCCACTTT.